Shown below are 5 T cell receptor beta chains from a single sample sequenced in a study of patients and donors after allogeneic stem cell transplantation. TCRdb re-called the RT-PCR reads with MiXCR, one entry per CDR3 protein. The table lists about 960,000 distinct CDR3 sequences, 15% to 20% of them singletons. Sequenced sample: blood, either unsorted or a sorted T cell fraction (not recorded which). Receptor source: a human donor who was either an allogeneic HSCT recipient or a stem cell or donor lymphocyte infusion donor (not recorded which). It is not recorded whose cells these are; they may come from a transplant donor.

The rearrangement uses TRBV28 and TRBJ2-1; 8 nucleotides align to TRBD2. The ends lost 2 bases at V and 7 bases at J; junction bases unmatched: 7. This CDR3 region has 15 residues. In germline, CDR1 is MDHEN, CDR2 SYDVKM. The CDR3 reads CASSLPSGSKNEQFF. The CDR3 DNA reads as TGTGCCAGCAGTTTACCAAGCGGGAGTAAAAATGAGCAGTTCTTC. The complete variable domain, with remaining parts taken from reference TRBV28 and TRBJ2-1, reads DVKVTQSSRYLVKRTGEKVFLECVQDMDHENMFWYRQDPGLGLRLIYFSYDVKMKEKGDIPEGYSVSREKKERFSLILESASTNQTSMYLCASSLPSGSKNEQFFGPGTRLTVL.

This clonotype was counted a few times. This chain connects TRBV24-1 to TRBJ2-1, with TRBD2 as a possible D gene (6 bases). The CDR3 spans 10 residues. Germline CDR1 and CDR2: KGHDR and SFDVKD. V lost 11 bases, J lost 7 bases, and 8 bases lay in between. The CDR3 nucleotides read TGTGCCATCGGGGGAAATGAGCAGTTCTTC. It encodes CAIGGNEQFF.

CDR3 coding DNA: TGTGCCAGCAGCTTAGGTGGCCTCCTTTCAGGCTACACCTTC. Its protein product is CASSLGGLLSGYTF. V gene TRBV7-2 combines with J gene TRBJ1-2; D uncertain. The germline V and J ends were trimmed by 1 base and 8 bases, with 14 bases remaining between them. The CDR3 is 14 residues long. Per germline, CDR1 SGHTA and CDR2 FQGNSA.

The chain recombines TRBV6-2 or TRBV6-3 with TRBJ2-7, with D uncertain. With 4 bases removed from V and 5 bases from J, the gap between germline ends came to 9 bases. This CDR3 has 12 amino acids. Germline values: CDR1 MNHEY, CDR2 SVGEGT. CDR3 coding DNA: TGTGCCAGCAGTTCCCCTTCAGACGAGCAGTACTTC. This sequence encodes CASSSPSDEQYF.

This clonotype was found a few times. The gene calls are TRBV7-2 and TRBJ2-7; D uncertain. Germline V lookup: CDR1 SGHTA, CDR2 FQGNSA. Trimming shortened V by 5 bases and J by 2 bases, and 13 bases separated the two germline ends. This CDR3 is built from 14 residues. CDR3 DNA: TGTGCCAGCAGCACCCACAATGGGCCCTACGAGCAGTACTTC. Translation: CASSTHNGPYEQYF.